A single sample is the source of the 32 T cell receptor beta chains below, sequenced in a study of CXCR3-negative and CXCR3-positive naive CD8 T cells. UMI-labeled TRB cDNA libraries were prepared by 5' RACE. TCRdb reworked the 5' RACE reads into one entry per CDR3 protein, no DNA. This listing includes about 130,000 distinct CDR3 sequences. Input material: naive CXCR3- CD8+ T cells from blood. The subset here: CD45RO-CCR7+CD27+CD95- naive CD8+ T cells lacking CXCR3 (TNR3-). The source of these receptors is a human donor in good health. Some clones in this sample may be carry-over from other donors' samples.

The J gene is TRBJ2-3, the V gene TRBV27; lacking DNA, the TRBD2 call made by TCRdb goes unchecked. CDR3 length equals 18 residues. The germline gives CDR1 MNHEY, CDR2 SMNVEV (reference sequence). This CDR3 is CASSLESLAGVFSDTQYF.

The CDR3 region is CASSPFGGVSTDTQYF. This chain uses TRBV7-8 with TRBJ2-3; TCRdb's assignment of TRBD1 cannot be checked, as there is no DNA. Germline CDR1 SGHVS, CDR2 FQNEAQ. There are 16 residues in the CDR3. Filled out from reference TRBV7-8 and TRBJ2-3, the complete variable domain reads GAGVSQSPRYKVAKRGQDVALRCDPISGHVSLFWYQQALGQGPEFLTYFQNEAQLDKSGLPSDRFFAERPEGSVSTLKIQRTQQEDSAVYLCASSPFGGVSTDTQYFGPGTRLTVL.

J is TRBJ2-5 and V is TRBV12-3 or TRBV12-4; there is no DNA to check the TCRdb D call of TRBD2. There are 14 residues in the CDR3. CDR3 amino acids: CASSSGRALETQYF.

The V call is TRBV12-3 or TRBV12-4, the J call TRBJ2-5; TCRdb gives TRBD1 as the D gene, but with no DNA this cannot be confirmed. This CDR3 comprises 19 residues. The CDR3 is CASSEDATMGGSRQETQYF.

V usage is TRBV6-1 and J usage is TRBJ1-1. Germline-derived CDR1 and CDR2 are MNHNS and SASEGT. The CDR3 consists of 14 residues. This CDR3 reads CASSEAVENTEAFF.

The gene calls are TRBV12-3 or TRBV12-4 and TRBJ1-1; the TRBD1 assignment by TCRdb is unverifiable without DNA. The CDR3 contains 14 residues. The CDR3 sequence is CASTSGQLNTEAFF.

This rearrangement joins TRBV3-1 to TRBJ2-7; TCRdb designates TRBD1, a call that cannot be tested without DNA. CDR1 and CDR2 (germline): LGHDT, YNNKEL (reference sequence). The CDR3 extends over 14 amino acids. CDR3: CASSQEGASNEQYF.

The V gene is TRBV12-3 or TRBV12-4, the J gene TRBJ1-1. CDR3 length equals 16 residues. CDR3 in amino acids: CASSLIRPGMNTEAFF.

This chain links TRBV7-9 with TRBJ2-2. The CDR3 is 14 residues long. Germline CDR1 SEHNR, CDR2 FQNEAQ (reference sequence). The CDR3 is CASSLVSYTGELFF. The full variable domain, with the rest looked up from reference TRBV7-9 and TRBJ2-2, is DTGVSQNPRHKITKRGQNVTFRCDPISEHNRLYWYRQTLGQGPEFLTYFQNEAQLEKSRLLSDRFSAERPKGSFSTLEIQRTEQGDSAMYLCASSLVSYTGELFFGEGSRLTVL.

CDR3 region: CASGPTGYNEQFF. The V call is TRBV12-3 or TRBV12-4, the J call TRBJ2-1; without DNA, the TCRdb call of TRBD2 cannot be checked. This CDR3 has 13 residues.

V and J are TRBV7-9 and TRBJ1-1; the D call of TRBD1 rests on TCRdb alone, since no DNA is present to check it. Germline values: CDR1 SEHNR, CDR2 FQNEAQ (reference sequence). This CDR3 contains 14 residues. The CDR3 sequence: CASSFGPGSTEAFF.

The gene calls are TRBV6-5 and TRBJ2-3; the TCRdb call, TRBD2, lacks DNA for checking. The CDR3 extends over 16 amino acids. Germline V CDR1 and CDR2: MNHEY, SVGAGI. The CDR3 loop reads CASSYSPGLGADTQYF.

This sequence joins TRBV29-1 and TRBJ2-2; checking the TCRdb D call of TRBD2 is not possible without DNA. Germline V gene data show CDR1 as SQVTM and CDR2 as ANQGSEA. The CDR3 length is 15 residues. The CDR3 loop reads CSAQPGLGAAGELFF.

The chain couples TRBV19 to TRBJ1-1; the D call from TCRdb, TRBD1, cannot be confirmed without DNA. Germline V gene lookup returns CDR1 LNHDA and CDR2 SQIVND (reference sequence). The CDR3 covers 15 residues. The CDR3 spells CASSPLPGGNTEAFF.

The V gene is TRBV28, the J gene TRBJ1-5. The CDR3 is 15 amino acids. CDR1 MDHEN and CDR2 SYDVKM come from the germline V gene. CDR3 region: CASSHKGLGYQPQHF.

The V call is TRBV2, the J call TRBJ2-5; TCRdb proposes TRBD2, but this gene call is untestable without DNA. Germline CDR1 SNHLY, CDR2 FYNNEI. The CDR3 contains 14 residues. The CDR3 protein is CARGDSPRQETQYF.

The V and J genes are TRBV7-6 and TRBJ1-2; TCRdb's assignment of TRBD1 cannot be checked, as there is no DNA. Germline CDR1 reads SGHVS; CDR2 reads FNYEAQ. CDR3 size: 15 residues. This chain's CDR3 is CASSLTPGDVYGYTF.

The V gene is TRBV7-9, the J gene TRBJ2-2; TCRdb calls TRBD2, which cannot be checked without DNA. This CDR3 spans 17 amino acids. Germline assignment: CDR1 SEHNR and CDR2 FQNEAQ (reference sequence). The CDR3: CASSPMHPSPNTGELFF. Filled out from reference TRBV7-9 and TRBJ2-2, the complete variable domain reads DTGVSQNPRHKITKRGQNVTFRCDPISEHNRLYWYRQTLGQGPEFLTYFQNEAQLEKSRLLSDRFSAERPKGSFSTLEIQRTEQGDSAMYLCASSPMHPSPNTGELFFGEGSRLTVL.

The rearrangement uses TRBV7-3 and TRBJ2-2; TCRdb picks TRBD1, but there is no DNA to check that call. The germline V gene has CDR1 SGHTA and CDR2 FQGTGA. The CDR3 runs 16 residues. The chain's CDR3 is CASSLMTPPNTGQLFF.

The V gene is TRBV5-6, the J gene TRBJ1-4. CDR1 is SGHDT, CDR2 YYEEEE, per germline. The CDR3 runs 13 residues. CDR3 loop: CASSLMGNEKLFF.

This chain connects TRBV4-1 to TRBJ1-4. The CDR3 is made up of 13 amino acids. Germline V gene sequence: CDR1 MGHRA, CDR2 YSYEKL. The CDR3 protein is CASSQADTEKLFF.

CDR3: CATSRDHPNAGTEAFF. The chain carries TRBV15 and TRBJ1-1. This CDR3 has 16 residues. Germline V gives CDR1 LNHNV, CDR2 YYDKDF (reference sequence).

This chain links TRBV11-3 with TRBJ1-3. The CDR3 extends over 14 amino acids. Germline V CDR1 and CDR2: SGHNT, YENEEA. CDR3: CASSRGSSGNTIYF.

V gene TRBV7-9 combines with J gene TRBJ2-3. In germline, CDR1 is SEHNR, CDR2 FQNEAQ (reference sequence). This CDR3 region has 15 residues. The CDR3: CASSFQEWDPDTQYF.

The chain has TRBV23-1 and TRBJ2-7; TCRdb gives TRBD1 as the D gene, but with no DNA this cannot be confirmed. TRBV23-1 is an open reading frame, and its role is uncertain. The CDR3 length is 15 residues. This chain's CDR3 is CASSQSNTPQYEQYF.

The CDR3 is CSFQGSTDTQYF. The chain carries TRBV29-1 and TRBJ2-3; no DNA is available, so the TRBD1 call from TCRdb remains unchecked. Germline CDR1 reads SQVTM; CDR2 reads ANQGSEA. The CDR3 is 12 amino acids.

This chain connects TRBV7-9 to TRBJ2-5; the TRBD1 assignment by TCRdb is unverifiable without DNA. The CDR3 covers 13 residues. Per the germline V gene, CDR1 is SEHNR and CDR2 is FQNEAQ (reference sequence). The CDR3 protein is CASTPWGGETQYF.

The J gene is TRBJ2-5, the V gene TRBV29-1; lacking DNA, the TRBD2 call made by TCRdb goes unchecked. The CDR3 length is 12 residues. CDR1 and CDR2 from the germline V gene are SQVTM and ANQGSEA. The CDR3 region is CSVDPPGETQYF.

The chain links TRBV29-1 to TRBJ1-4; the D gene TCRdb calls, TRBD1, cannot be checked with no DNA. The CDR3 has 13 residues. Germline CDR1 SQVTM, CDR2 ANQGSEA. The CDR3 loop reads CSVVVGAPEKLFF.

The rearrangement joins TRBV29-1 to TRBJ2-1; without DNA, the TCRdb call of TRBD2 cannot be checked. The CDR3 is 12 residues long. Germline V gives CDR1 SQVTM, CDR2 ANQGSEA. CDR3: CSVDPPAGEQFF.

The chain couples TRBV25-1 to TRBJ2-1. Germline lookup yields CDR1 MGHDK and CDR2 SYGVNS. The CDR3 length is 14 residues. The CDR3 is CASSEGLPWDEQFF.

The chain links TRBV9 to TRBJ2-2; lacking DNA, the TRBD2 call made by TCRdb goes unchecked. There are 19 residues in the CDR3. The germline gives CDR1 SGDLS, CDR2 YYNGEE. The CDR3 here is CASSARTGERELYTGELFF.